These T cell receptor beta chains were read from a single sample in a study of T-cell memory formation after mild COVID-19. From the 5' RACE reads, TCRdb called clonotypes with MiXCR, one entry per CDR3 protein. Of roughly 300,000 distinct CDR3 sequences detected, over 7% appear once; the ten largest clones hold roughly 22%. The sample consisted of PBMCs or a T cell subset sorted from them (not recorded which). All receptors come from a man younger than 35 who had mild COVID-19 (a few samples of this study predate the infection). Cell type and time point are not known. Each CDR3 is given with its conserved first and last residue. Fields, in order: V gene, D gene, J gene, CDR3 protein. A D gene is named only where the DNA matches it firmly.

V gene: TRBV7-3; D gene: TRBD1; J gene: TRBJ1-2; CDR3 protein: CASSPGTANYGYTF
V gene: TRBV6-5; D gene: -; J gene: TRBJ1-5; CDR3 protein: CASSLTGSSGGNQPQHF
V gene: TRBV29-1; D gene: -; J gene: TRBJ2-1; CDR3 protein: CSVEDLGGQFF
V gene: TRBV6-5; D gene: -; J gene: TRBJ2-2; CDR3 protein: CASTPNNGELFF
V gene: TRBV4-3; D gene: -; J gene: TRBJ2-1; CDR3 protein: CASSQEAHSEQFF
V gene: TRBV5-6; D gene: TRBD1; J gene: TRBJ2-1; CDR3 protein: CASSSGQGARNEQFF
V gene: TRBV6-5; D gene: TRBD1; J gene: TRBJ2-7; CDR3 protein: CASSYWTTGGLYEQYF
V gene: TRBV9; D gene: -; J gene: TRBJ2-3; CDR3 protein: CASSVDGADTQYF
V gene: TRBV5-6; D gene: TRBD2; J gene: TRBJ2-7; CDR3 protein: CASSPGTGTSGGFLDEQYF
V gene: TRBV6-2/TRBV6-3; D gene: -; J gene: TRBJ2-7; CDR3 protein: CASSARQLFSYEQYF
V gene: TRBV5-4; D gene: TRBD1; J gene: TRBJ2-7; CDR3 protein: CASSATGTGGYEQYF
V gene: TRBV6-2/TRBV6-3; D gene: -; J gene: TRBJ2-1; CDR3 protein: CASTYSRGVINEQFF
V gene: TRBV21-1; D gene: -; J gene: TRBJ2-4; CDR3 protein: CASTGQTRGAKNIQYF
V gene: TRBV20-1; D gene: -; J gene: TRBJ2-4; CDR3 protein: CSARTDGTNIQYF
V gene: TRBV5-1; D gene: TRBD1; J gene: TRBJ2-5; CDR3 protein: CASSPQGAQETQYF
V gene: TRBV4-3; D gene: -; J gene: TRBJ1-2; CDR3 protein: CASSQESGYTF
V gene: TRBV5-1; D gene: TRBD2; J gene: TRBJ2-3; CDR3 protein: CASSYLAGDTDTQYF
V gene: TRBV5-5; D gene: -; J gene: TRBJ1-1; CDR3 protein: CASSPQTGTTEAFF
V gene: TRBV6-6; D gene: -; J gene: TRBJ1-5; CDR3 protein: CASSRIDQPQHF
V gene: TRBV4-3; D gene: -; J gene: TRBJ2-3; CDR3 protein: CASSQDMGRGPDTQYF
V gene: TRBV7-9; D gene: -; J gene: TRBJ2-2; CDR3 protein: CAGAVAGELFF
V gene: TRBV15; D gene: -; J gene: TRBJ1-4; CDR3 protein: CATRAQINEKLFF
V gene: TRBV10-2; D gene: -; J gene: TRBJ2-5; CDR3 protein: CAAAWAGAEETQYF
V gene: TRBV7-2; D gene: TRBD2; J gene: TRBJ2-1; CDR3 protein: CASSTSLAGGFREQFF